These 17 T cell receptor beta chains were all obtained from the same sample, sequenced in a study of T-cell reconstitution after alpha-beta-depleted transplantation in children. Using unique molecular identifiers, the investigators prepared the TCRbeta library. TCRdb re-analysed the PCR reads in MiXCR, keeping a single row per CDR3 protein. This table holds about 830,000 distinct CDR3 sequences, roughly 15% found once. The material was PBMCs, mostly from graft donor cells, obtained 360 days after TCRalphabeta/CD19-depleted stem cell transplant. All receptors derive from a male patient younger than 18 who had a stem cell transplant for acute lymphoblastic leukemia, so the T cells may come from the graft donor.

A remark on this clonotype: Since no conserved phenylalanine or tryptophan closes the CDR3, a read error is the likely cause. No DNA is shown, since the ends of the CDR3 on it are uncertain; the CDR3 is the one TCRdb lists. V is TRBV11-3 and J is TRBJ2-2; no DNA check was done on the table's D call, TRBD1. Inclusive of both ends, the CDR3 amounts to 16 amino acids. In germline, CDR1 is SGHNT, CDR2 YENEEA. CDR3 amino acids: CASSFAFRRNRENPTL.

The rearrangement uses TRBV7-2 and TRBJ2-7; D is ambiguous. CDR1 SGHTA and CDR2 FQGNSA come from the germline V gene. V lost 2 bases, J lost 4 bases, and 18 bases lay in between. This CDR3 has 16 residues. The DNA of the CDR3 is TGTGCCAGCAGCTTAAGGACCCTAAATTACAAGTACGAGCAGTACTTC. Protein sequence: CASSLRTLNYKYEQYF.

The rearrangement uses TRBV18 and TRBJ2-1, with a possible D match to TRBD2 (6 bases). Germline CDR1 is KGHSH and CDR2 is LQKENI. The germline V and J ends were trimmed by 4 bases and 9 bases, with 10 bases remaining between them. This CDR3 comprises 12 residues. The chain's CDR3 is CASSRGAGEQFF. The CDR3 DNA reads as TGTGCCAGCTCACGGGGAGCGGGTGAGCAGTTCTTC.

This chain's CDR3 is CASSFLPTGGPLSIYEQYF. As DNA, the CDR3 is TGCGCCAGCAGCTTCCTCCCGACAGGGGGTCCGCTGTCGATATACGAGCAGTACTTC. The genes are TRBV5-1 and TRBJ2-7; TRBD1 aligns across 9 bases. CDR1 and CDR2 (germline): SGHRS, YFSETQ. V was clipped by 2 bases and J by 4 bases; unmatched bases: 19. The CDR3 extends over 19 amino acids.

The J gene is TRBJ2-2, the V gene TRBV7-3; D uncertain. This CDR3 region has 13 residues. Per germline, CDR1 SGHTA and CDR2 FQGTGA. Trimming cost V 5 bases and J 6 bases, with 10 bases left between them. CDR3 amino acids: CASSPWVAGELFF. Written as DNA, the CDR3 is TGTGCCAGCAGCCCCTGGGTTGCCGGGGAGCTGTTTTTT. The full variable domain, with the rest looked up from reference TRBV7-3 and TRBJ2-2, is GAGVSQTPSNKVTEKGKYVELRCDPISGHTALYWYRQSLGQGPEFLIYFQGTGAADDSGLPNDRFFAVRPEGSVSTLKIQRTERGDSAVYLCASSPWVAGELFFGEGSRLTVL.

This chain uses TRBV29-1 with TRBJ2-7; TRBD2 matches at 8 bases. The V gene's germline CDR1 is SQVTM and CDR2 ANQGSEA. J gave up 1 base and V 3 bases, and 2 bases lay outside the gene matches. This CDR3 spans 13 amino acids. As DNA, the CDR3 is TGCAGCGTTGAGATAGCGGGGTCCTACGAGCAGTACTTC. Encoded protein: CSVEIAGSYEQYF.

This clonotype appeared many times. The rearrangement uses TRBV5-1 and TRBJ2-1; D gene unclear. Germline CDR1 and CDR2: SGHRS and YFSETQ. The V and J ends lost 4 bases and 10 bases respectively, with 9 bases between them. This CDR3 contains 11 residues. The CDR3 nucleotides read TGCGCCAGCAGCCGTGAGTTGGAGCAGTTCTTC. Amino acids: CASSRELEQFF.

This clonotype came up a few times. The CDR3: CASSQYPQGGDEQFF. In nucleotides, the CDR3 is TGCGCCAGCAGTCAATACCCACAGGGCGGCGATGAGCAGTTCTTC. J is TRBJ2-1 and V is TRBV23-1; possible D gene TRBD1, 6 bases. TRBV23-1 carries the ORF label, with uncertain function. Trimming removed 1 base at V and 8 bases at J, with 15 bases between. The CDR3 is 15 amino acids.

This chain uses TRBV7-2 with TRBJ2-3, with a weak D call TRBD2 (5 bases). The CDR3 is made up of 17 amino acids. V shed 6 bases and J shed 4 bases, with 23 bases lying between them. Germline-derived CDR1 and CDR2 are SGHTA and FQGNSA. The CDR3 DNA is TGTGCCAGCAGTTTAATTTCGGGGTCGGGGTTTGCAGATACGCAGTATTTT. Translated: CASSLISGSGFADTQYF. Using reference TRBV7-2 and TRBJ2-3 for the parts outside the CDR3, the full variable domain is GAGVSQSPSNKVTEKGKDVELRCDPISGHTALYWYRQSLGQGLEFLIYFQGNSAPDKSGLPSDRFSAERTGGSVSTLTIQRTQQEDSAVYLCASSLISGSGFADTQYFGPGTRLTVL.

With respect to this clonotype: A much more abundant neighbour one base away suggests this may be a read error. The chain combines TRBV5-1 with TRBJ2-5, with D perhaps matching TRBD2 (6 bases). CDR1 is SGHRS, CDR2 YFSETQ, per germline. CDR3 size: 14 residues. This CDR3 is CANSETTSQETQYF. CDR3 coding DNA: TGCGCCAACAGCGAAACGACTAGCCAAGAGACCCAGTACTTC.

This clonotype has a handful of counts. This chain connects TRBV6-5 to TRBJ2-2, with 7 bases matching TRBD1. The germline CDR1 and CDR2 sequences are MNHEY and SVGAGI. This CDR3 comprises 14 residues. V lost 2 bases, J lost 7 bases, and 4 bases stayed unmatched. The CDR3 sequence is CASSYRGQGGELFF. The CDR3 DNA reads as TGTGCCAGCAGTTACAGGGGGCAGGGCGGGGAGCTGTTTTTT.

The chain employs TRBV12-3 or TRBV12-4 and TRBJ2-5; D is possibly TRBD2 (6 bases). The V end was cut by 4 bases, the J end by 1 base, with 13 bases between. This CDR3 has 15 residues. In DNA form, the CDR3 reads TGTGCCAGCAGTTATGTCAGGGACTTCCAAGAGACCCAGTACTTC. It translates to CASSYVRDFQETQYF.

In its sample, this clonotype was seen a few times. V usage is TRBV7-3 and J usage is TRBJ2-1; possible D gene TRBD2, 5 bases. V lost 5 bases and J 7 bases, leaving 12 bases between the germline ends. From germline, CDR1 is SGHTA and CDR2 FQGTGA. The length of the CDR3 is 13 residues. The CDR3 bases are TGTGCCAGCAGCCCGAACGGCGGGAATGAGCAGTTCTTC. Amino acid sequence: CASSPNGGNEQFF. The full variable domain, rest sourced from reference TRBV7-3 and TRBJ2-1, is GAGVSQTPSNKVTEKGKYVELRCDPISGHTALYWYRQSLGQGPEFLIYFQGTGAADDSGLPNDRFFAVRPEGSVSTLKIQRTERGDSAVYLCASSPNGGNEQFFGPGTRLTVL.

This clonotype was observed many times. The chain uses TRBV7-2 and TRBJ2-1; 7 bases align to TRBD1. This CDR3 has 16 amino acids. V trimming: 2 bases; J trimming: 9 bases; junction bases outside the gene matches: 13. CDR1 and CDR2 from the germline V gene are SGHTA and FQGNSA. For the CDR3, the DNA is TGTGCCAGCAGCTTACAGACAGGGACCCTAGTCAGTGAGCAGTTCTTC. Protein product: CASSLQTGTLVSEQFF.

This clonotype occurred a few times. This chain joins TRBV5-6 and TRBJ2-4; no clear D. Per germline, CDR1 SGHDT and CDR2 YYEEEE. This CDR3 contains 18 residues. The V gene lost 3 bases and the J gene lost 0 bases, with 19 bases spanning the gap. The CDR3 reads CASSSVSHLNIAKNIQYF. CDR3 sequence (DNA): TGTGCCAGCAGCTCGGTGTCCCACCTAAATATAGCCAAAAACATTCAGTACTTC. Full variable domain (missing parts from reference TRBV5-6 and TRBJ2-4): DAGVTQSPTHLIKTRGQQVTLRCSPKSGHDTVSWYQQALGQGPQFIFQYYEEEERQRGNFPDRFSGHQFPNYSSELNVNALLLGDSALYLCASSSVSHLNIAKNIQYFGAGTRLSVL.

In its sample, this clonotype was seen many times. This chain uses TRBV7-8 with TRBJ2-1; 11 positions match TRBD2. CDR1 and CDR2 from the germline V gene are SGHVS and FQNEAQ. V shed 6 bases, J shed 6 bases, and the junction held 4 bases outside the gene matches. This CDR3 has 14 amino acids. CDR3 in DNA: TGTGCCAGCAGTAGGACTAGCGGGCTCAATGAGCAGTTCTTC. Encoded protein: CASSRTSGLNEQFF.

The V gene is TRBV27, the J gene TRBJ1-5; D might be TRBD1 (5 bases). Per germline, CDR1 MNHEY and CDR2 SMNVEV (reference sequence). The CDR3 contains 13 residues. V shed 3 bases and J shed 9 bases, with 12 bases lying between them. CDR3 sequence reads: CASSFRGVGPQHF. In DNA form, the CDR3 reads TGTGCCAGCAGTTTCCGGGGCGTGGGGCCCCAGCATTTT.